This T cell receptor (beta chain) was sequenced in a study of beta chain features in type 1 diabetes. Overall study results and limits: The similarity of naive, central memory and Treg TCRB repertoires appeared greater among patients than among healthy donors. Sequencing of cDNA might inflate the share of cells that strongly express TCR. In every one of the four CD4+ subsets, TCRB CDR3s were moderately but significantly shorter in Type 1 diabetes patients.

This clone occurred a few times. The antigen remains unidentified. Sequenced material consisted of expressed TCRB transcripts (all of the isolated RNA was reverse transcribed). The data were produced by immunoSEQ multiplex PCR, yet TCRdb's version contains in-frame clones alone and is incomplete. The table records about 350,000 clones, around 19% of them present only once. Between the trimmed V and J ends, which lost 5 bases and 0 bases, there was a span of 11 bases. CDR1 and CDR2 from the germline V gene are SGHRS and YFSETQ. This CDR3 has 15 residues. The chain recombines TRBV5-1 with TRBJ2-2; weak D call: TRBD1 (5 bases). This TCR was recovered from a woman between 18 and 30 years old in good health. The sample comprised naive CD4+ T cells from blood. CDR3 amino acids: CASRSAGSNTGELFF. For the CDR3, the DNA is TGCGCCAGCAGATCGGCAGGGTCGAACACCGGGGAGCTGTTTTTT.